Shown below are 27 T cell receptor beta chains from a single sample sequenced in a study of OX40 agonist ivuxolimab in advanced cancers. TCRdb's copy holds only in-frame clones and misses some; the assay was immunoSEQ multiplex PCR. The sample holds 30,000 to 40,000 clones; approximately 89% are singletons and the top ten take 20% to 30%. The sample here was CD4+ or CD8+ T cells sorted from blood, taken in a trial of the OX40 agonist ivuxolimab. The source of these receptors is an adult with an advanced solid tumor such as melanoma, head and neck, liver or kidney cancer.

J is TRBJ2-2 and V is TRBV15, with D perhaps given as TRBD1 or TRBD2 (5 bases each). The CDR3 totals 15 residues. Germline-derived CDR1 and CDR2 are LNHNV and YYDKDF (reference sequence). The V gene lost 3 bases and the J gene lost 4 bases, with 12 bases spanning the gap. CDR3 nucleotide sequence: TGTGCCACCAGCAGGGGGGTGCGTGGCACCGGGGAGCTGTTTTTT. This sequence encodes CATSRGVRGTGELFF.

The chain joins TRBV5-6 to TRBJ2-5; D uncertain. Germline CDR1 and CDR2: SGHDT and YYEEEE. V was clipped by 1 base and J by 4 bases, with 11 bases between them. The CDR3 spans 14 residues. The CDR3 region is CASSLFPLVETQYF. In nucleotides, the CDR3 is TGTGCCAGCAGCTTGTTTCCCCTAGTAGAGACCCAGTACTTC.

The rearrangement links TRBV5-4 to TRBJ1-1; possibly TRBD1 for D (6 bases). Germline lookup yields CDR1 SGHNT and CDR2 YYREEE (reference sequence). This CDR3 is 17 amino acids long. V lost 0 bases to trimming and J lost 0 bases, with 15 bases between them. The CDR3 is CASSLGQGFLMNTEAFF. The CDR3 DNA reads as TGTGCCAGCAGCTTGGGCCAGGGGTTCCTCATGAACACTGAAGCTTTCTTT.

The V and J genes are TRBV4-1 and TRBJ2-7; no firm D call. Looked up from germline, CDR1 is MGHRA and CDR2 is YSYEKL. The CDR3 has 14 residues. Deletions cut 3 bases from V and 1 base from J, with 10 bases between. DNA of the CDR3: TGCGCCAGCAGCCAGGGCGGAGCTTCCTACGAGCAGTACTTC. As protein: CASSQGGASYEQYF.

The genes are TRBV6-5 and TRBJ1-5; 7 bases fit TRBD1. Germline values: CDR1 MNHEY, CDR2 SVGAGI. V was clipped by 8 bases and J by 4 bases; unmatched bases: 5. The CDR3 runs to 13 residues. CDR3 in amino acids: CASGTGVNQPQHF. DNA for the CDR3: TGTGCCAGCGGTACAGGGGTTAATCAGCCCCAGCATTTT.

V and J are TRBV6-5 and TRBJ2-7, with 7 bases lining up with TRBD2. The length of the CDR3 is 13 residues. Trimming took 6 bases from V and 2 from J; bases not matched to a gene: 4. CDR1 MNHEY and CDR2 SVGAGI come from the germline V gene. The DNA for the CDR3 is TGTGCCAGCAGCTCTAGCGGAACCTACGAGCAGTACTTC. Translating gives CASSSSGTYEQYF.

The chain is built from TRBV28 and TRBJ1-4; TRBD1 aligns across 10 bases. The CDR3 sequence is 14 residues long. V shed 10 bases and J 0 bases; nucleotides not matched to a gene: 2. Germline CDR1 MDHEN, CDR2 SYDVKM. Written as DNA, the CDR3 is TGTGCCACCGGACAGGGGGCAACTAATGAAAAACTGTTTTTT. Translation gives CATGQGATNEKLFF.

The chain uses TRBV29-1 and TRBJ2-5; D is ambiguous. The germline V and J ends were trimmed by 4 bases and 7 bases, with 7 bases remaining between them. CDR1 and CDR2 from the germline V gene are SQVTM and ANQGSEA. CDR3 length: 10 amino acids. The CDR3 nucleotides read TGCAGCGTTGGGCTCCCGACCCAGTACTTC. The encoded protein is CSVGLPTQYF.

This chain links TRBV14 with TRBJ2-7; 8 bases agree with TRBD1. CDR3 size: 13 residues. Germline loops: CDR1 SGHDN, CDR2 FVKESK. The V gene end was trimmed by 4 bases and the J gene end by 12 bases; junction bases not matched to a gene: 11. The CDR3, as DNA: TGTGCCAGCAGCCTTCAGGACAGGGCAAGGTGGTACTTC. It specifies CASSLQDRARWYF.

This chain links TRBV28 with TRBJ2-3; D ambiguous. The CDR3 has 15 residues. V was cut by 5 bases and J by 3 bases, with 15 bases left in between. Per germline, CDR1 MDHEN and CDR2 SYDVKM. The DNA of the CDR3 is TGTGCCAGCAGTCCCTCATGGAGACGAACAGATACGCAGTATTTT. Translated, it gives CASSPSWRRTDTQYF.

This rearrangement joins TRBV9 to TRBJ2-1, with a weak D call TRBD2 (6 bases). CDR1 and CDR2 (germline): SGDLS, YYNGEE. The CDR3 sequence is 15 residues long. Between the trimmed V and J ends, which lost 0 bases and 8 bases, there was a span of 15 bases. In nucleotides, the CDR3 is TGTGCCAGCAGCGTAGGGTTGGGGGAGGTGGATGAGCAGTTCTTC. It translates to CASSVGLGEVDEQFF.

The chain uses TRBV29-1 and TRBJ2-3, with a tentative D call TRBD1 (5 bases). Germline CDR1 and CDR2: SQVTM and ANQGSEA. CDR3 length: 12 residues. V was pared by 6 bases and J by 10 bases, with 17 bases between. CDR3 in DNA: TGCAGCGTAAAAGGGGCGGCGGCCCCGCAGTATTTT. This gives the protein CSVKGAAAPQYF.

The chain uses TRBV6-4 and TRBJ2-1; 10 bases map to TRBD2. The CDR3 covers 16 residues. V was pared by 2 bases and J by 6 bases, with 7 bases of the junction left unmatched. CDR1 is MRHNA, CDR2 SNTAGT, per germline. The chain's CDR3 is CASSDAASGSSNEQFF. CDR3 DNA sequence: TGTGCCAGCAGTGACGCGGCTAGCGGGAGTTCCAATGAGCAGTTCTTC.

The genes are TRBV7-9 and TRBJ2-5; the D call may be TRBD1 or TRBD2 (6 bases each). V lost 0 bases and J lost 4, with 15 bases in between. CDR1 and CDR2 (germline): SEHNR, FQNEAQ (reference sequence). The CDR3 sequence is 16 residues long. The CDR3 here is CASSLAVGGEGETQYF. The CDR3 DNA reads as TGTGCCAGCAGCTTAGCAGTGGGGGGCGAGGGAGAGACCCAGTACTTC.

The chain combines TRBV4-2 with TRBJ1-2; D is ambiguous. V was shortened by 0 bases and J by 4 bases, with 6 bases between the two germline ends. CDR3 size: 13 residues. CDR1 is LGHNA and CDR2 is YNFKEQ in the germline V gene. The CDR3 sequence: CASSQEGPYGYTF. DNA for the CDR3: TGTGCCAGCAGCCAAGAAGGACCCTATGGCTACACCTTC.

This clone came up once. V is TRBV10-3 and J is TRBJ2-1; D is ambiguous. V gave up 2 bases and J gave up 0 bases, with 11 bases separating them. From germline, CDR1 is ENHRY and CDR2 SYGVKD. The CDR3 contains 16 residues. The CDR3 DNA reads TGTGCCATCAGTGAGCTGGGATTAGGCTCCTACAATGAGCAGTTCTTC. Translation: CAISELGLGSYNEQFF.

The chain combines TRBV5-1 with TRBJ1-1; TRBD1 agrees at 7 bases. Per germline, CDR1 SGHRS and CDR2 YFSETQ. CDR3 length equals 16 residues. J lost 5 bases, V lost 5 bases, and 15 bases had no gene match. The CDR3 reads CASSRSPDREVTEAFF. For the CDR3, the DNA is TGCGCCAGCAGTAGGTCCCCCGACAGGGAGGTGACTGAAGCTTTCTTT.

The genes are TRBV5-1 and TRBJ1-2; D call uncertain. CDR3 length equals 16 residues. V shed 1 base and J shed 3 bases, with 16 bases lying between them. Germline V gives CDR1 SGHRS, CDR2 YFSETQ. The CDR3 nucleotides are TGCGCCAGCAGCTTGAATTTGTTAGGTGGCGACTATGGCTACACCTTC. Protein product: CASSLNLLGGDYGYTF.

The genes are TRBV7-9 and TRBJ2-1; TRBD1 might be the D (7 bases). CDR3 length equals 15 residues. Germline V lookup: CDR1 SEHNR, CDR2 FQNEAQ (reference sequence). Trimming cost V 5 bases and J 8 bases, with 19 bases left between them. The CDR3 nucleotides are TGTGCCAGCAGCCCCCAGGGGGGAGTCATCGATGAGCAGTTCTTC. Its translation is CASSPQGGVIDEQFF.

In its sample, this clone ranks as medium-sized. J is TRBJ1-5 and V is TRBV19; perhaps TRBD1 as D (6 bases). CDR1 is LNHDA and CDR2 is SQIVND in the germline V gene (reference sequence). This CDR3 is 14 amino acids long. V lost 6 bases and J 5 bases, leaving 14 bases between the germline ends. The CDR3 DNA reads TGTGCCAGTAGCCTCCGGGACATTGATCAGCCCCAGCATTTT. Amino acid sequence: CASSLRDIDQPQHF.

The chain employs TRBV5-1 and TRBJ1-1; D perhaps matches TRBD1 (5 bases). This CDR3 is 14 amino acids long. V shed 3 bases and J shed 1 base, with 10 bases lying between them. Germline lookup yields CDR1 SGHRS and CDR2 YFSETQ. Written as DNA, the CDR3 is TGCGCCAGCAGCTCAGGGTCGGGGAACACTGAAGCTTTCTTT. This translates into CASSSGSGNTEAFF.

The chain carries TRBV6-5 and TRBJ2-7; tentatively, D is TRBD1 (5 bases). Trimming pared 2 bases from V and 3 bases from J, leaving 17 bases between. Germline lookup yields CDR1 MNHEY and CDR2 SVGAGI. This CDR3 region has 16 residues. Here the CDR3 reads CASSYRAGGTGYEQYF. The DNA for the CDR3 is TGTGCCAGCAGTTACAGGGCAGGCGGAACAGGCTACGAGCAGTACTTC.

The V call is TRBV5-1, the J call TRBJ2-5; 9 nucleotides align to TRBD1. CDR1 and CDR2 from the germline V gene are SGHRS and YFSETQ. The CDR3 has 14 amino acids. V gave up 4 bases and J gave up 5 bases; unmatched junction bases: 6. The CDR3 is CASSGADRGETQYF. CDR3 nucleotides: TGCGCCAGCAGCGGAGCGGACAGGGGTGAGACCCAGTACTTC.

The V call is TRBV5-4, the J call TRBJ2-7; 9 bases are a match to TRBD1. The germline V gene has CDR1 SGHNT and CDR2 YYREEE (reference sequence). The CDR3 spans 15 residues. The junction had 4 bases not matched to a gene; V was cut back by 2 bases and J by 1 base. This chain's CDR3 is CASSFSGTGSYEQYF. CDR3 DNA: TGTGCCAGCAGCTTTTCCGGGACAGGGTCCTACGAGCAGTACTTC. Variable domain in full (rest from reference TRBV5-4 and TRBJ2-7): ETGVTQSPTHLIKTRGQQVTLRCSSQSGHNTVSWYQQALGQGPQFIFQYYREEENGRGNFPPRFSGLQFPNYSSELNVNALELDDSALYLCASSFSGTGSYEQYFGPGTRLTVT.

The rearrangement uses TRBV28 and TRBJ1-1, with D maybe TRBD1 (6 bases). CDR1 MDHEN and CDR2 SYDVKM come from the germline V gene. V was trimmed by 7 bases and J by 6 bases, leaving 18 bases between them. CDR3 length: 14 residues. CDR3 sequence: CASTPVRGASEAFF. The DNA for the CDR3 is TGTGCCAGCACCCCCGTCAGGGGCGCCTCTGAAGCTTTCTTT.

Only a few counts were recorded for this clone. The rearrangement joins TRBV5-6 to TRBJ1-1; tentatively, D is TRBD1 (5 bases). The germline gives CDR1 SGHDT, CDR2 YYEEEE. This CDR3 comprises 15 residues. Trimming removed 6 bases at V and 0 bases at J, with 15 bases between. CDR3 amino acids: CASTRPGTLNTEAFF. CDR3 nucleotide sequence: TGTGCCAGCACCCGGCCGGGGACCCTGAACACTGAAGCTTTCTTT.

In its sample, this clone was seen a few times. The CDR3: CASSLTGRETQYF. Here the CDR3 DNA reads TGTGCCAGCAGCTTAACAGGGCGGGAGACCCAGTACTTC. This chain connects TRBV13 to TRBJ2-5, with D perhaps TRBD1 (6 bases). CDR3 length: 13 amino acids. Looked up from germline, CDR1 is PRHDT and CDR2 is FYEKMQ (reference sequence). V was pared by 2 bases and J by 5 bases, with 9 bases between.